This record covers a single TCR beta chain. As yet, its antigen is unknown. Samples came from axillary lymph nodes draining the breast cancer. The sample originates from a study of breast tumors, draining lymph nodes, adjacent tissues. Findings of the study overall: Tumor T cell lymph node origin was a supported hypothesis, not proven. Luminal-like breast cancer showed significantly greater tumor-nontumor repertoire similarity than basal-like breast cancer did. Data fit most tumor T cells coming from lymph node, expanding in tumor. Tumor TCR diversity was below lymph nodes but above nontumor tissue.

TCRdb reprocessed the multiplex PCR reads via MiXCR and lists one record per CDR3 protein. The repertoire holds fewer than 85,000 distinct CDR3 sequences, roughly 20% seen once, with roughly 2.4% in the top ten. The length of the CDR3 is 13 residues. The V segment lost 2 bases and the J segment 7 bases; nucleotides outside the gene matches: 1. Germline V gives CDR1 SGHDN, CDR2 FVKESK. The sample taken for sequencing was axillary lymph node tissue. V usage is TRBV14 and J usage is TRBJ2-2, with 7 bases fitting TRBD1. The sequence derives from a female donor with breast cancer. Some clones in this sample may be carry-over from other donors' samples. CDR3 sequence: CASSQWTGGELFF. The CDR3, as DNA: TGTGCCAGCAGCCAATGGACAGGCGGGGAGCTGTTTTTT.